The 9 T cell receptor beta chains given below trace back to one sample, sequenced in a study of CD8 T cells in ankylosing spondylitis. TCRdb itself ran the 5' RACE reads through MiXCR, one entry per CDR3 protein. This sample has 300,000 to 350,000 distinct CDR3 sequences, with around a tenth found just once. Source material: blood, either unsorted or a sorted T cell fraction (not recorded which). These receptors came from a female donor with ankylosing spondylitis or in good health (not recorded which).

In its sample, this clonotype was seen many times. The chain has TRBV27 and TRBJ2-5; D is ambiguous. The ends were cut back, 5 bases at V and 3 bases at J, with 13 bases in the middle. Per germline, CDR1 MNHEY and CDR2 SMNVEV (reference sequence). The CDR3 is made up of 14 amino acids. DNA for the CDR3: TGTGCCAGCAGTCCCTTTGGTGGAAAAGAGACCCAGTACTTC. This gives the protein CASSPFGGKETQYF.

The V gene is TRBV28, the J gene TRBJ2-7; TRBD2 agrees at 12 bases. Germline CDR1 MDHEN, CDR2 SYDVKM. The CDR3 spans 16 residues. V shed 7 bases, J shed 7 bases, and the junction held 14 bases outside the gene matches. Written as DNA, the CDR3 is TGTGCCAGCACCCCCATCGGACTAGCGGGATTACAAGAGCAGTACTTC. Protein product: CASTPIGLAGLQEQYF.

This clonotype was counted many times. The DNA of the CDR3 is TGTGCCAGCTCTACCGATGGGGGGTTGACCGGGGAGCTGTTTTTT. The encoded protein is CASSTDGGLTGELFF. The chain employs TRBV7-2 and TRBJ2-2, with a tentative D call TRBD2 (6 bases). The V gene lost 8 bases and the J gene lost 5 bases, with 18 bases spanning the gap. Germline V gives CDR1 SGHTA, CDR2 FQGNSA. This CDR3 spans 15 amino acids.

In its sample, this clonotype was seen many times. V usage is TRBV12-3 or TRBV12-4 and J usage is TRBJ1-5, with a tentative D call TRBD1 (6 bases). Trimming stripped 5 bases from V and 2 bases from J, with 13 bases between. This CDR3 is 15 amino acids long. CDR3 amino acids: CASSPTRQGNQPQHF. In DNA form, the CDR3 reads TGTGCCAGCAGTCCTACCCGACAGGGCAATCAGCCCCAGCATTTT.

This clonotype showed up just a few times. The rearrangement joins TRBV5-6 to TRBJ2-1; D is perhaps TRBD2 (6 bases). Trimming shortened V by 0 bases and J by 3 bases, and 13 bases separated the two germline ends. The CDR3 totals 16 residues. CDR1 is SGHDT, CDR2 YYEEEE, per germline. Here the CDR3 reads CASSLVSGDFYNEQFF. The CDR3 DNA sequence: TGTGCCAGCAGCTTGGTGTCGGGGGACTTCTACAATGAGCAGTTCTTC.

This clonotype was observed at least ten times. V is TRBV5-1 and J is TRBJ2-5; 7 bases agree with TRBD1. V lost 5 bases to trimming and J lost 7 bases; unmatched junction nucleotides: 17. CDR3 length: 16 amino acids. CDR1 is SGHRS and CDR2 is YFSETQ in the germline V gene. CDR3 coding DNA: TGCGCCAGCAGACGACTCCCGGGACAGCTGGATGGGACCCAGTACTTC. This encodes CASRRLPGQLDGTQYF.

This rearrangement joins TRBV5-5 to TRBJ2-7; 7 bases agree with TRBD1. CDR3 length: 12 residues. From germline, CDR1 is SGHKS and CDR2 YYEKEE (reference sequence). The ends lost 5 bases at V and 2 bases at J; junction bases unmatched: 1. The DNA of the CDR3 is TGTGCCAGCAGGGGACAGACCTACGAGCAGTACTTC. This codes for CASRGQTYEQYF.

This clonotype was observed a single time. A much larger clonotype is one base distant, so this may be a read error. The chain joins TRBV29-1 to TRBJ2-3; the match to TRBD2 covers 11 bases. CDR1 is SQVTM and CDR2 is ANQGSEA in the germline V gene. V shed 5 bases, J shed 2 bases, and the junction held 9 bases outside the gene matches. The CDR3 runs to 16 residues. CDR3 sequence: CSVTGSSGRSTDTQYF. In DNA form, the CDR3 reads TGCAGCGTTACCGGGTCTAGCGGGAGGTCCACAGATACGCAGTATTTT.

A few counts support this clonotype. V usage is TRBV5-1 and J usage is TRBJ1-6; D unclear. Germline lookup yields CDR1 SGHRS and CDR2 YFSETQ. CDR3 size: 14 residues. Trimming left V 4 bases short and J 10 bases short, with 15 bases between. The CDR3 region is CASSPGPRESPLHF. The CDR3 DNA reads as TGCGCCAGCAGCCCCGGACCCCGCGAGTCACCCCTCCACTTT.